This T cell receptor (beta chain) stems from a study of T-cell memory formation after mild COVID-19. About the research overall: TCR clusters showed largely donor specificity. Whole-study findings and limits: In pre-infection memory, a portion of responding clones appeared, which suggested that cross-reactive memory joined.

In its sample, this clonotype was seen many times. Its antigen is not known. The CDR3 sequence is 17 residues long. Trimming took 2 bases from V and 10 from J, leaving 23 bases between them. MiXCR, applied by TCRdb to the 5' RACE reads, yields one record per CDR3 protein. The sample has about 240,000 distinct CDR3 sequences, around a tenth seen once. The sample was PBMCs or a T cell subset sorted from them (not recorded which). This sequence joins TRBV12-3 or TRBV12-4 and TRBJ1-4; D is possibly TRBD1 (5 bases). The TCR was taken from a young man who had mild COVID-19 (a few samples of this study predate the infection). Cell type and time point are not known. The CDR3 DNA is TGTGCCAGCAGTTTAAGGTCCGTGACAGTCACCGGGCGAAAACTGTTTTTT. Its translation is CASSLRSVTVTGRKLFF.